Listed here are 31 T cell receptor beta chains from one sample, sequenced in a study of T cell changes during pregnancy in multiple sclerosis. Clones were sequenced by immunoSEQ multiplex PCR, and TCRdb holds only the in-frame ones, with some missing. In the table there are around 64,000 clones, around 90% of which are singletons. This specimen was CD4+ T cells from peripheral blood mononuclear cells, taken after pregnancy. The receptors were sampled from a female donor with multiple sclerosis, enrolled in a pregnancy study.

CDR3 region: CASSLTQGRERVQYF. The CDR3 DNA follows: TGTGCCAGCAGTTTAACTCAGGGTCGGGAGAGGGTGCAGTATTTT. The chain uses TRBV27 and TRBJ2-3; TRBD2 is a possible D gene (6 bases). This CDR3 comprises 15 residues. The germline V and J ends were trimmed by 2 bases and 11 bases, with 20 bases remaining between them. The V gene's germline CDR1 is MNHEY and CDR2 SMNVEV (reference sequence).

V usage is TRBV5-6 and J usage is TRBJ2-5; 7 nucleotides agree with TRBD1. The CDR3 loop spans 15 amino acids. Germline V lookup: CDR1 SGHDT, CDR2 YYEEEE. Losses at the gene ends were 0 bases for V and 5 bases for J; bases not matched to a gene: 7. CDR3 protein: CASSLGYGTDETQYF. CDR3 bases: TGTGCCAGCAGCTTGGGGTATGGGACAGACGAGACCCAGTACTTC.

This clone is a singleton in its sample. V gene TRBV6-6 combines with J gene TRBJ2-2; 9 bases fit TRBD1. Per germline, CDR1 MNHNY and CDR2 SVGAGI (reference sequence). The CDR3 loop spans 15 amino acids. Trimming removed 5 bases from V and 3 bases from J; junction bases left unmatched: 4. CDR3 bases: TGTGCCAGCAGTCATACAGGGGGCTACACCGGGGAGCTGTTTTTT. It is translated as CASSHTGGYTGELFF.

The chain links TRBV18 to TRBJ1-4; 7 bases fit TRBD1. The CDR3 totals 14 residues. Trimming at V came to 4 bases and at J to 7 bases, leaving 6 bases not matched to a gene. Germline lookup yields CDR1 KGHSH and CDR2 LQKENI. CDR3 DNA sequence: TGTGCCAGCTCACGTGGGACAGTGAGTGAAAAACTGTTTTTT. This translates into CASSRGTVSEKLFF.

J is TRBJ2-7 and V is TRBV30; D may be TRBD2 (5 bases). The ends were cut back, 4 bases at V and 5 bases at J, with 15 bases in the middle. Germline V gene sequence: CDR1 GTSNPN, CDR2 SVGIG (reference sequence). The CDR3 loop spans 13 amino acids. CDR3 nucleotide sequence: TGTGCCTGGAACCCCCGCTCGGGGAACGAGCAGTACTTC. Protein: CAWNPRSGNEQYF.

The chain links TRBV9 to TRBJ2-2; D is possibly TRBD1 (6 bases). V lost 2 bases and J lost 0, with 11 bases in between. Germline V gene sequence: CDR1 SGDLS, CDR2 YYNGEE. This CDR3 spans 16 amino acids. The CDR3 DNA reads as TGTGCCAGCAGCGTTGACGGGACACCGAACACCGGGGAGCTGTTTTTT. Protein: CASSVDGTPNTGELFF.

This sequence joins TRBV5-6 and TRBJ2-5, with a tentative D call TRBD1 (5 bases). V lost 7 bases to trimming and J lost 4 bases, with 17 bases between them. Germline V CDR1 and CDR2: SGHDT, YYEEEE. The CDR3 consists of 14 residues. CDR3 sequence (DNA): TGTGCCAGCGTGCCAATGGGGCGCCCAGAGACCCAGTACTTC. Amino acids: CASVPMGRPETQYF.

V is TRBV6-5 and J is TRBJ1-1; tentative D call: TRBD1 (5 bases). The CDR3 has 15 residues. The germline CDR1 and CDR2 sequences are MNHEY and SVGAGI. The V end lost 8 bases, the J end lost 6 bases, and 22 bases lay between the germline ends. In DNA form, the CDR3 reads TGTGCCAGCGGCCGTAACTTGGGGGGAAACGCTGAAGCTTTCTTT. This translates into CASGRNLGGNAEAFF.

The J gene is TRBJ1-5, the V gene TRBV19, with TRBD1 identical over 11 bases. V lost 5 bases to trimming and J lost 7 bases; unmatched junction nucleotides: 1. CDR1 and CDR2 from the germline V gene are LNHDA and SQIVND (reference sequence). The CDR3 contains 13 residues. CDR3 sequence: CASSGDRGQPQHF. CDR3 bases: TGTGCCAGTAGTGGGGACAGGGGGCAGCCCCAGCATTTT.

The J gene is TRBJ1-2, the V gene TRBV28; D is perhaps TRBD1 (6 bases). Trimming stripped 5 bases from V and 1 base from J, with 20 bases between. CDR1 is MDHEN, CDR2 SYDVKM, per germline. CDR3 length: 17 residues. The CDR3 is CASSLGVGQSNNYGYTF. Here the CDR3 DNA reads TGTGCCAGCAGTCTAGGGGTCGGACAGAGTAATAACTATGGCTACACCTTC.

This chain links TRBV7-9 with TRBJ2-1; a weak D match, TRBD1 (5 bases). V lost 3 bases to trimming and J lost 7 bases, with 7 bases between them. Looked up from germline, CDR1 is SEHNR and CDR2 is FQNEAQ (reference sequence). The CDR3 is 12 amino acids. The CDR3 bases are TGTGCCAGCAGCTTGCAGGGAAATGAGCAGTTCTTC. Its translation: CASSLQGNEQFF. Full variable domain (rest looked up from reference TRBV7-9 and TRBJ2-1): DTGVSQNPRHKITKRGQNVTFRCDPISEHNRLYWYRQTLGQGPEFLTYFQNEAQLEKSRLLSDRFSAERPKGSFSTLEIQRTEQGDSAMYLCASSLQGNEQFFGPGTRLTVL.

This sequence joins TRBV15 and TRBJ2-5, with 12 bases lining up with TRBD2. The ends lost 5 bases at V and 4 bases at J; junction bases unmatched: 2. The germline gives CDR1 LNHNV, CDR2 YYDKDF (reference sequence). The CDR3 consists of 14 residues. CDR3 DNA: TGTGCCACCAGCCGGACTAGCGGGGCAGAGACCCAGTACTTC. Protein: CATSRTSGAETQYF.

The rearrangement uses TRBV7-3 and TRBJ2-5, with TRBD2 matching over 9 bases. This CDR3 region has 15 residues. The junction had 10 bases not matched to a gene; V was cut back by 6 bases and J by 5 bases. Germline V gives CDR1 SGHTA, CDR2 FQGTGA. This CDR3 reads CASSKGSGSAETQYF. Written as DNA, the CDR3 is TGTGCCAGCAGTAAAGGTAGCGGGAGCGCGGAGACCCAGTACTTC.

The rearrangement uses TRBV28 and TRBJ1-4; 9 nucleotides match TRBD1. The CDR3 has 15 amino acids. Trimming took 7 bases from V and 3 from J; bases not matched to a gene: 6. Germline V gives CDR1 MDHEN, CDR2 SYDVKM. The CDR3 nucleotides are TGTGCCAGCACAACAGGGGGCCTGGCTAATGAAAAACTGTTTTTT. Translation gives CASTTGGLANEKLFF.

The genes are TRBV5-1 and TRBJ2-1; the D gene is possibly TRBD2 (6 bases). The CDR3 loop spans 15 amino acids. Germline CDR1 and CDR2: SGHRS and YFSETQ. The V and J ends lost 7 bases and 2 bases respectively, with 16 bases between them. In DNA form, the CDR3 reads TGCGCCAGCCATAGCGGTCAAGGGCCCTACAATGAGCAGTTCTTC. Translating gives CASHSGQGPYNEQFF.

The V gene is TRBV5-1, the J gene TRBJ1-2, with TRBD1 identical over 11 bases. Unmatched junction bases numbered 11, after V lost 0 bases and J lost 7 bases. The V gene's germline CDR1 is SGHRS and CDR2 YFSETQ. The CDR3 covers 17 residues. CDR3: CASSLGTGGARRSGYTF. CDR3 nucleotides: TGCGCCAGCAGCTTGGGGACAGGGGGCGCAAGAAGAAGTGGCTACACCTTC.

The rearrangement joins TRBV6-1 to TRBJ2-7; 7 bases align to TRBD1. Germline-derived CDR1 and CDR2 are MNHNS and SASEGT. The junction had 7 bases not matched to a gene; V was cut back by 8 bases and J by 0 bases. The CDR3 has 14 amino acids. CDR3 sequence: CASGSRQGSYEQYF. The CDR3 DNA reads as TGTGCCAGCGGATCACGACAGGGCTCCTACGAGCAGTACTTC.

This clone has just a few counts. The chain employs TRBV19 and TRBJ1-2; unclear D gene. Trimming shortened V by 3 bases and J by 3 bases, and 8 bases separated the two germline ends. Per germline, CDR1 LNHDA and CDR2 SQIVND (reference sequence). The CDR3 has 13 amino acids. CDR3 DNA: TGTGCCAGTAGTATGGGGAGCTACTATGGCTACACCTTC. The encoded protein is CASSMGSYYGYTF.

The J gene is TRBJ2-3, the V gene TRBV27; 14 positions agree with TRBD2. V lost 5 bases to trimming and J lost 5 bases; unmatched junction nucleotides: 9. Germline V gene data show CDR1 as MNHEY and CDR2 as SMNVEV (reference sequence). The CDR3 extends over 17 amino acids. The DNA of the CDR3 is TGTGCCAGCAGTCCCGGGACTAGCGGGAGAGGGGGAGATACGCAGTATTTT. This gives the protein CASSPGTSGRGGDTQYF.

V usage is TRBV9 and J usage is TRBJ1-2; the D is unclear. V shed 0 bases and J shed 0 bases, with 9 bases lying between them. The CDR3 length is 15 residues. Per germline, CDR1 SGDLS and CDR2 YYNGEE. The CDR3 DNA reads TGTGCCAGCAGCGTAGGCGGCAGAACTAACTATGGCTACACCTTC. Its translation is CASSVGGRTNYGYTF.

The chain couples TRBV15 to TRBJ1-1; D gene unclear. The CDR3 length is 15 residues. Germline CDR1 LNHNV, CDR2 YYDKDF (reference sequence). V was clipped by 2 bases and J by 1 base, with 11 bases between them. The CDR3 DNA is TGTGCCACCAGCAGACCAGGACTTGGGAACACTGAAGCTTTCTTT. Its translation is CATSRPGLGNTEAFF. Combining the CDR3 with reference TRBV15 and TRBJ1-1 gives the whole variable domain DAMVIQNPRYQVTQFGKPVTLSCSQTLNHNVMYWYQQKSSQAPKLLFHYYDKDFNNEADTPDNFQSRRPNTSFCFLDIRSPGLGDTAMYLCATSRPGLGNTEAFFGQGTRLTVV.

V and J are TRBV2 and TRBJ1-2; D might be TRBD1 (5 bases). Trimming took 4 bases from V and 8 from J, leaving 11 bases between them. The length of the CDR3 is 12 residues. CDR1 and CDR2 (germline): SNHLY, FYNNEI. CDR3 loop: CASSGQIGGYTF. In DNA, the CDR3 is TGTGCCAGCAGTGGACAGATAGGAGGCTACACCTTC.

This chain joins TRBV6-5 and TRBJ2-2, with TRBD2 matching over 11 bases. The V segment lost 6 bases and the J segment 5 bases; nucleotides outside the gene matches: 5. The CDR3 is made up of 15 amino acids. CDR1 is MNHEY and CDR2 is SVGAGI in the germline V gene. The CDR3 here is CASRKLAGVTGELFF. The CDR3 region has the DNA TGTGCCAGCAGGAAACTAGCGGGAGTTACCGGGGAGCTGTTTTTT.

This chain connects TRBV28 to TRBJ1-4, with a weak D call TRBD1 (5 bases). Per the germline V gene, CDR1 is MDHEN and CDR2 is SYDVKM. V was clipped by 6 bases and J by 3 bases, with 11 bases between them. The CDR3 runs 14 residues. The CDR3 sequence is CASSAGGPNEKLFF. The CDR3 DNA follows: TGTGCCAGCAGCGCGGGGGGACCTAATGAAAAACTGTTTTTT.

CDR3 protein: CASSGETGFAEAFF. CDR3 in DNA: TGTGCCAGCAGTGGGGAGACAGGGTTCGCTGAAGCTTTCTTT. The chain has TRBV25-1 and TRBJ1-1, with 7 bases matching TRBD1. The J segment lost 6 bases and the V segment lost 4 bases, leaving 8 bases of the junction unmatched. The CDR3 totals 14 residues. The germline V gene has CDR1 MGHDK and CDR2 SYGVNS.

The chain employs TRBV27 and TRBJ2-1; 10 positions match TRBD1. Germline assignment: CDR1 MNHEY and CDR2 SMNVEV (reference sequence). CDR3 size: 15 residues. V gave up 6 bases and J gave up 7 bases; unmatched junction bases: 9. For the CDR3, the DNA is TGTGCCAGCAGCGCCGGGACAGGGGTTTGGAATGAGCAGTTCTTC. Amino acids: CASSAGTGVWNEQFF.

The chain uses TRBV28 and TRBJ1-5; possibly TRBD1 for D (6 bases). Germline V gene data show CDR1 as MDHEN and CDR2 as SYDVKM. V shed 2 bases and J shed 0 bases, with 26 bases lying between them. This CDR3 is built from 21 residues. The chain's CDR3 is CASSLVTLTNQPGHSNQPQHF. The CDR3 coding sequence is TGTGCCAGCAGTTTAGTTACTTTGACCAACCAACCGGGACATAGCAATCAGCCCCAGCATTTT.

Details on this clone: One junction end does not reproduce the germline sequence, and a read error may be involved. This chain connects TRBV19 to TRBJ2-5; 8 nucleotides align to TRBD1. CDR1 and CDR2 from the germline V gene are LNHDA and SQIVND (reference sequence). The CDR3 sequence is 15 residues long. CDR3 protein: CASSQDRVHEETQYF. In DNA, the CDR3 is TGTGCTAGTAGTCAGGACAGGGTACACGAAGAGACCCAGTACTTC.

The CDR3 DNA reads TGTGCCAGCACCCCTGGCCGGGGGGCAGGCTATGGCTACACCTTC. This encodes CASTPGRGAGYGYTF. The J gene is TRBJ1-2, the V gene TRBV6-1, with D maybe TRBD1 (6 bases). Germline V lookup: CDR1 MNHNS, CDR2 SASEGT. V lost 7 bases, J lost 4 bases, and 19 bases lay in between. The CDR3 has 15 residues.

This sequence joins TRBV7-7 and TRBJ2-3; 16 bases are a match to TRBD2. J gave up 0 bases and V 0 bases, and 3 bases lay outside the gene matches. Per the germline V gene, CDR1 is SSHAT and CDR2 is FNYEAQ (reference sequence). The CDR3 loop spans 19 amino acids. CDR3 protein: CASSLAPGLAGGSTDTQYF. The CDR3 DNA is TGTGCCAGCAGCTTAGCGCCGGGACTAGCGGGGGGGAGCACAGATACGCAGTATTTT.

A remark on this clone: Given a much more abundant clone one base away, this may be a read error. The chain links TRBV5-6 to TRBJ1-3, with D possibly being TRBD1 (6 bases). This CDR3 contains 14 residues. The germline gives CDR1 SGHDT, CDR2 YYEEEE. The ends were cut back, 4 bases at V and 0 bases at J, with 8 bases in the middle. Here the CDR3 reads CASSRTDSGNTIYF. The CDR3 region has the DNA TGTGCCAGCAGCCGGACAGACTCTGGAAACACCATATATTTT. Using reference TRBV5-6 and TRBJ1-3 for the parts outside the CDR3, the full variable domain is DAGVTQSPTHLIKTRGQQVTLRCSPKSGHDTVSWYQQALGQGPQFIFQYYEEEERQRGNFPDRFSGHQFPNYSSELNVNALLLGDSALYLCASSRTDSGNTIYFGEGSWLTVV.